This TCR beta chain was observed in a study of regulatory T cells in long-lasting Graves disease. Study summary: Graves' patients (newly diagnosed) had been on antithyroid drugs under 3 months.

General observations from the study: Persistent disease preferred TRBV28, TRBJ1-2 and TRBJ2-5.

At least ten counts were recorded for this clonotype. The target antigen is unknown. In building TCR beta libraries, iRepertoire HTBI primers were used together with Arm-PCR of CDR3 regions. Original data processing: The samples yielded 50 to 80 TRBV and roughly 14 TRBJ segments. One entry per CDR3 protein results from TCRdb running MiXCR on the multiplex PCR reads. The V and J calls come from TCRdb's annotation, not from the publication. Of around 480,000 distinct CDR3 sequences listed, more than 15% are singletons. Time point indicated: newly diagnosed GD, antithyroid drugs for less than 3 months. Preparation of the TCR library used RNA extracted from PBMCs. The V end was cut by 2 bases, the J end by 0 bases, with 13 bases between. The CDR3 spans 17 residues. CDR1 SNHLY and CDR2 FYNNEI come from the germline V gene. The same specimen was also included in a second study, on T cells in Graves' hyperthyroidism and ophthalmopathy. Per that paper: A model of 13 V-J pairs discriminated ophthalmopathy from stable hyperthyroidism.

This receptor was taken from a woman aged 40 to 65 with Graves disease. The J gene is TRBJ2-2, the V gene TRBV2; TRBD1 might be the D (7 bases). The specimen was peripheral blood mononuclear cells (PBMCs), collected at new diagnosis, from a patient treated with antithyroid drugs. The CDR3 loop is CASSEWEDRPNTGELFF. The CDR3 DNA is TGTGCCAGCAGTGAATGGGAGGACAGGCCGAACACCGGGGAGCTGTTTTTT.